One and the same sample provided the 5 T cell receptor beta chains below, sequenced in a study of T cells in Graves' hyperthyroidism and ophthalmopathy. TCR beta CDR3 sequences were amplified from RNA transcripts. During a first-round RT-PCR of the TCR CDR3, the HTBI primer set was used. TCRdb reprocessed the multiplex PCR reads with MiXCR, giving one entry per CDR3 protein. The table lists approximately 610,000 distinct CDR3 sequences, roughly 15% of them singletons, with 3.5% to 4.5% in the top ten. Sequenced: blood. The source of these receptors is a woman aged 40 to 50 with Graves' ophthalmopathy.

This clonotype was counted a few times. The chain is built from TRBV27 and TRBJ2-6, with 7 bases lining up with TRBD1. V lost 6 bases, J lost 1 base, and 6 bases stayed unmatched. Looked up from germline, CDR1 is MNHEY and CDR2 is SMNVEV (reference sequence). The CDR3 has 16 amino acids. As DNA, the CDR3 is TGTGCCAGCAGCCGACAGGGAATATCTGGGGCCAACGTCCTGACTTTC. This encodes CASSRQGISGANVLTF.

This clonotype was counted many times. V and J are TRBV29-1 and TRBJ1-1; D call uncertain. This CDR3 is 12 amino acids long. V was shortened by 7 bases and J by 10 bases, with 19 bases between the two germline ends. The germline V gene has CDR1 SQVTM and CDR2 ANQGSEA. CDR3 loop: CSALYSGELAFF. CDR3 coding DNA: TGCAGCGCCCTATACAGCGGGGAGCTAGCTTTCTTT.

The V and J genes are TRBV30 and TRBJ2-4; possibly TRBD2 for D (6 bases). V gave up 5 bases and J gave up 1 base, with 15 bases separating them. Germline V lookup: CDR1 GTSNPN, CDR2 SVGIG (reference sequence). This CDR3 comprises 15 residues. In DNA form, the CDR3 reads TGTGCCTGGGTCCCGGGGGAAGGGGCCAAAAACATTCAGTACTTC. It is translated as CAWVPGEGAKNIQYF.

The rearrangement uses TRBV6-1 and TRBJ2-7, with a weak D call TRBD1 (6 bases). V was trimmed by 8 bases and J by 3 bases, leaving 14 bases between them. The V gene's germline CDR1 is MNHNS and CDR2 SASEGT. The CDR3 sequence is 13 residues long. CDR3 sequence (DNA): TGTGCCAGCCGAGGACAGATTTACTACGAGCAGTACTTC. Protein product: CASRGQIYYEQYF.

This clonotype was recorded many times. V and J are TRBV4-2 and TRBJ1-1, with a possible D match to TRBD1 (6 bases). The germline V and J ends were trimmed by 4 bases and 3 bases, with 15 bases remaining between them. CDR1 and CDR2 (germline): LGHNA, YNFKEQ. This CDR3 is 15 amino acids long. CDR3 protein: CASSLAGGDYTEAFF. The CDR3 DNA follows: TGTGCCAGCAGCCTTGCGGGGGGCGACTACACTGAAGCTTTCTTT.